The present TCR beta chain was sequenced within a study of T-cell memory formation after mild COVID-19. At least ten counts were recorded for this clonotype. The CDR3 covers 13 residues. From germline, CDR1 is SGHNT and CDR2 YYREEE (reference sequence). Deletions cut 5 bases from V and 3 bases from J, with 8 bases between. TCRdb ran MiXCR on the 5' RACE reads and lists one entry per CDR3 protein. This table has nearly 350,000 distinct CDR3 sequences, roughly 13% appearing once. The rearrangement joins TRBV5-4 to TRBJ1-4; D ambiguous. Sequencing input: PBMCs or a T cell subset sorted from them (not recorded which). The TCR comes from a man between 18 and 29 years old who had mild COVID-19 (a few samples of this study predate the infection). Cell type and time point are not known. The CDR3 loop is CASRGQSNEKLFF. CDR3 in DNA: TGTGCCAGCAGAGGGCAGTCTAATGAAAAACTGTTTTTT.